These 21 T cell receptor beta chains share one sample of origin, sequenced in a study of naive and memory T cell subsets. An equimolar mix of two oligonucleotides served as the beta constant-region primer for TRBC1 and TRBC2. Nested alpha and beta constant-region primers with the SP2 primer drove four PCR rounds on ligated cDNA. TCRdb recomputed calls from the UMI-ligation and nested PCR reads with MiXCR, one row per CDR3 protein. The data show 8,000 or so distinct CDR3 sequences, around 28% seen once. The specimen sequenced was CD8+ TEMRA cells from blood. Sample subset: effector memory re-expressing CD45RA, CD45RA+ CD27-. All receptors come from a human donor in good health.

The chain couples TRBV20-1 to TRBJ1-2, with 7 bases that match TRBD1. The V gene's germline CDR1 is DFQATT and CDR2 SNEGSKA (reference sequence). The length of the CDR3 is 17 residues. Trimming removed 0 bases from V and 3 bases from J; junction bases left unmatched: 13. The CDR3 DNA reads TGCAGTGCTAGAGACGACAAATTTGACAGGGTTGACTATGGCTACACCTTC. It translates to CSARDDKFDRVDYGYTF.

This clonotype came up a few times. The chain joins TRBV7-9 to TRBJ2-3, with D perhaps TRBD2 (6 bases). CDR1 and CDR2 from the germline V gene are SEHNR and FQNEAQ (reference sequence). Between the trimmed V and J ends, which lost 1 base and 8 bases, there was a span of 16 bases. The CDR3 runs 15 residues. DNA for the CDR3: TGTGCCAGCAGCTTAGTCGGCGGGGCGCATGGTACGCAGTATTTT. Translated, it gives CASSLVGGAHGTQYF.

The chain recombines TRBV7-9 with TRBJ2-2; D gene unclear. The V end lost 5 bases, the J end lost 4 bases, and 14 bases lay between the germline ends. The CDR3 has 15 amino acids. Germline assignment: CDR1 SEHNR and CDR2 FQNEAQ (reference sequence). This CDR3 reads CASSRIKSATGELFF. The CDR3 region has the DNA TGTGCCAGCAGCCGAATCAAGAGCGCCACCGGGGAGCTGTTTTTT.

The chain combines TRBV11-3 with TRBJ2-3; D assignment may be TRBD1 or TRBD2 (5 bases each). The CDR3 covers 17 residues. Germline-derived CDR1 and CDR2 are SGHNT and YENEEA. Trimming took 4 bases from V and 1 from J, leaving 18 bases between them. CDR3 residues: CASSSTPPGRGTDTQYF. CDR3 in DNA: TGTGCCAGCAGCTCCACCCCCCCGGGACGGGGCACAGATACGCAGTATTTT.

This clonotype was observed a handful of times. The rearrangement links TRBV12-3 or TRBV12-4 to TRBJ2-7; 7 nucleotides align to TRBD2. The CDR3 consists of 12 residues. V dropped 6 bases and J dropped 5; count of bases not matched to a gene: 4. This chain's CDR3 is CASRGGDDEQYF. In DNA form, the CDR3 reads TGTGCCAGCAGGGGAGGGGATGACGAGCAGTACTTC.

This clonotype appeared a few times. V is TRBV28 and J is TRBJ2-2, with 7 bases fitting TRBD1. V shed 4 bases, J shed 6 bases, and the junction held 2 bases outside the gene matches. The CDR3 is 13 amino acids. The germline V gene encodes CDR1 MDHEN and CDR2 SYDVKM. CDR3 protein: CASSSQGAGELFF. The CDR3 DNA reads TGTGCCAGCAGTTCCCAGGGGGCCGGGGAGCTGTTTTTT.

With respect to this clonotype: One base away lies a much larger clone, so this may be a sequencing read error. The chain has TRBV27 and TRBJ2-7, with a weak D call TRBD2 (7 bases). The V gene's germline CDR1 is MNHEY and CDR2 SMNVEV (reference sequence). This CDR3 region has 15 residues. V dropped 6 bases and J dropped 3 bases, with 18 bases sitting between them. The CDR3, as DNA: TGTGCCAGCAGCCTGAGGGGGGGAGGGCACTACGAGCAGTACTTC. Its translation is CASSLRGGGHYEQYF.

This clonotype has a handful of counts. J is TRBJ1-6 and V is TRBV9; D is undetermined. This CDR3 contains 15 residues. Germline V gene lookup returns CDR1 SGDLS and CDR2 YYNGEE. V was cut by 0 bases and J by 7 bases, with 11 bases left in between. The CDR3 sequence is CASSVDAPSNSPLHF. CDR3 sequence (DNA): TGTGCCAGCAGCGTAGATGCGCCCAGCAATTCACCCCTCCACTTT.

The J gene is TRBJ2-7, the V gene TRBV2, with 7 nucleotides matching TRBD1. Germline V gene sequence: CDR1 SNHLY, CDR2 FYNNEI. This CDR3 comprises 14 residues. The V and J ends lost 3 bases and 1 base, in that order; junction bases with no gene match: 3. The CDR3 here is CASSEWDSSYEQYF. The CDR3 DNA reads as TGTGCCAGCAGTGAGTGGGACAGTTCCTACGAGCAGTACTTC.

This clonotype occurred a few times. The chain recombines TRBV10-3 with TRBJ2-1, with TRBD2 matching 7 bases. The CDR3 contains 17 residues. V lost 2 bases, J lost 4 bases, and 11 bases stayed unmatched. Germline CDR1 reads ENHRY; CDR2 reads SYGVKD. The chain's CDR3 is CAISEGGEAAIYNEQFF. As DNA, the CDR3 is TGTGCCATCAGTGAGGGGGGGGAAGCGGCCATATACAATGAGCAGTTCTTC.

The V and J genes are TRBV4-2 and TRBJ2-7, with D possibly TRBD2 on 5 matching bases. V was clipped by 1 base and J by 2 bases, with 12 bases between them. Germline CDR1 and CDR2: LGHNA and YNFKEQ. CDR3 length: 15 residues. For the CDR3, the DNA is TGTGCCAGCAGCCAAGCGTCGGACTGTCCCTACGAGCAGTACTTC. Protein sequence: CASSQASDCPYEQYF.

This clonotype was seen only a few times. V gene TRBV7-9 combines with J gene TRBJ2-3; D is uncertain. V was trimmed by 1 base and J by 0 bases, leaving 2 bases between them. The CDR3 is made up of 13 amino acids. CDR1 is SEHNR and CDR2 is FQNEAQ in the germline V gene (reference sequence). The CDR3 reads CASSLDSTDTQYF. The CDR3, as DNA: TGTGCCAGCAGCTTAGACAGCACAGATACGCAGTATTTT.

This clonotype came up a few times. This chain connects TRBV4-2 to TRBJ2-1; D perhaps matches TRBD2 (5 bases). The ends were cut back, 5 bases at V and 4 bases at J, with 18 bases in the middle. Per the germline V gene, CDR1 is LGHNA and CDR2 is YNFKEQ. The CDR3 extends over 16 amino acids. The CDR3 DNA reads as TGTGCCAGCAGCTTTCGCTCGGCAGGAGGATACAATGAGCAGTTCTTC. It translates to CASSFRSAGGYNEQFF.

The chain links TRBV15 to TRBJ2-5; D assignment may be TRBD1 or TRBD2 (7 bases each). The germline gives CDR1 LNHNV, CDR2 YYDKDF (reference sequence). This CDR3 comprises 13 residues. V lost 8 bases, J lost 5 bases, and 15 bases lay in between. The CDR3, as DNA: TGTGCCACCCGGAACAGGGGAGGGGAGACCCAGTACTTC. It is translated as CATRNRGGETQYF.

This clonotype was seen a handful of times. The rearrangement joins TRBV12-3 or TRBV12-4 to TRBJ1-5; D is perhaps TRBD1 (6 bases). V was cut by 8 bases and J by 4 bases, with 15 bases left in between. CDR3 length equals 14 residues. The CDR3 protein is CASVQGGLNQPQHF. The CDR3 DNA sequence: TGTGCCAGCGTACAGGGAGGGTTAAATCAGCCCCAGCATTTT.

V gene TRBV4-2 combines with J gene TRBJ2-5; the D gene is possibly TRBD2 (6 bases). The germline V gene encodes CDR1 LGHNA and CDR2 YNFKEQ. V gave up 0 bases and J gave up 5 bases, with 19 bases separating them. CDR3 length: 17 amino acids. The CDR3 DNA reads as TGTGCCAGCAGCCAAGAAGCCCCCGCCGGGGGATGGGAGACCCAGTACTTC. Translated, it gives CASSQEAPAGGWETQYF.

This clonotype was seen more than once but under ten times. The CDR3 here is CAISGPASGQETQYF. The DNA of the CDR3 is TGTGCCATCAGTGGCCCCGCTAGCGGCCAAGAGACCCAGTACTTC. This chain joins TRBV10-3 and TRBJ2-5, with 7 positions matching TRBD2. The V gene's germline CDR1 is ENHRY and CDR2 SYGVKD. This CDR3 is built from 15 residues. After removal of 4 bases from V and 1 base from J, the junction contained 6 bases not matched to a gene.

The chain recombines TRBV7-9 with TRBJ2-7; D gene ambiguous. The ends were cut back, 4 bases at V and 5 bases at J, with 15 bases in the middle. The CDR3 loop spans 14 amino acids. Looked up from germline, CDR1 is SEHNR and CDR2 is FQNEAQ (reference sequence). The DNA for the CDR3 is TGTGCCAGCAGCTCGAGTAGGCCCGGCAACGAGCAGTACTTC. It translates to CASSSSRPGNEQYF. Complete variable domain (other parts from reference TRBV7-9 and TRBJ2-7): DTGVSQNPRHKITKRGQNVTFRCDPISEHNRLYWYRQTLGQGPEFLTYFQNEAQLEKSRLLSDRFSAERPKGSFSTLEIQRTEQGDSAMYLCASSSSRPGNEQYFGPGTRLTVT.

The CDR3 region is CASSTHPQGTEWHNEQFF. Written as DNA, the CDR3 is TGTGCCAGCAGCACACACCCCCAGGGGACCGAATGGCACAATGAGCAGTTCTTC. The V call is TRBV7-3, the J call TRBJ2-1, with a weak D call TRBD1 (6 bases). Germline-derived CDR1 and CDR2 are SGHTA and FQGTGA. Trimming shortened V by 5 bases and J by 5 bases, and 25 bases separated the two germline ends. This CDR3 contains 18 residues.

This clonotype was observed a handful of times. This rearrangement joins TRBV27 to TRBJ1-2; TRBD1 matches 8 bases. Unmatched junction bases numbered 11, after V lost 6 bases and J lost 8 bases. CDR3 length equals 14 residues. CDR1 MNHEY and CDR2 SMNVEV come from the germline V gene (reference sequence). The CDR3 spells CASRPGQGTGGYTF. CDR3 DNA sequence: TGTGCCAGCAGGCCCGGACAGGGTACAGGCGGCTACACCTTC.

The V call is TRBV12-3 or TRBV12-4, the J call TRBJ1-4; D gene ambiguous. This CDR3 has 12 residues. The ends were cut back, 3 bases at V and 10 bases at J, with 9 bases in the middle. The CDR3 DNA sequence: TGTGCCAGCAGTTTTCCGAAGGCAAAACTGTTTTTT. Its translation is CASSFPKAKLFF.